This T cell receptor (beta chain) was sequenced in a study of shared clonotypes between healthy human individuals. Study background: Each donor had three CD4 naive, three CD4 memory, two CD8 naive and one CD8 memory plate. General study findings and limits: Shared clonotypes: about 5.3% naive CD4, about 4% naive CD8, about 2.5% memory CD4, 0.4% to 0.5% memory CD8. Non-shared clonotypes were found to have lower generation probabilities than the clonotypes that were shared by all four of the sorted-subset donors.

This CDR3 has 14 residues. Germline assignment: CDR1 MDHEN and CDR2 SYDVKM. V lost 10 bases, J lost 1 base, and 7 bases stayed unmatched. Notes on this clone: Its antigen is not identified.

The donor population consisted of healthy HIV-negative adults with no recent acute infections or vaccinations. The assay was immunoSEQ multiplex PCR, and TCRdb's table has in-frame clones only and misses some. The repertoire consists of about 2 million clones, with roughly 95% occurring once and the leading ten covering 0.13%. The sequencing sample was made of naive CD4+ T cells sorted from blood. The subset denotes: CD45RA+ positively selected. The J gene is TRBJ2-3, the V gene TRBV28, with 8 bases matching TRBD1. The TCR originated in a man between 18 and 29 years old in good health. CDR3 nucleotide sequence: TGTGCCACCGGACCCAGGGGGCGCACAGATACGCAGTATTTT. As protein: CATGPRGRTDTQYF.